Presented here are 6 T cell receptor beta chains from one specimen sequenced in a study of T cell responses to AZD1222 COVID-19 vaccine. Assay used: immunoSEQ multiplex PCR; TCRdb lists only in-frame clones, some missing. Seen here are around 170,000 clones, 88% observed once, and the top ten hold more than 9%. Here the sequenced sample was peripheral blood, taken 28 days after the second AZD1222 dose. All receptors derive from an adult who received the AZD1222 COVID-19 vaccine.

The chain combines TRBV11-2 with TRBJ1-4; D might be TRBD1 (5 bases). CDR1 SGHAT and CDR2 FQNNGV come from the germline V gene. V dropped 0 bases and J dropped 7 bases, with 15 bases sitting between them. The CDR3 covers 16 residues. CDR3 sequence: CASSLDRAGFGEKLFF. The CDR3 region has the DNA TGTGCCAGCAGCTTAGATAGGGCAGGGTTTGGTGAAAAACTGTTTTTT.

The V and J genes are TRBV5-1 and TRBJ2-2; 7 bases fit TRBD1. J gave up 4 bases and V 7 bases, and 10 bases lay outside the gene matches. Germline V gene data show CDR1 as SGHRS and CDR2 as YFSETQ. This CDR3 region has 15 residues. In nucleotides, the CDR3 is TGCGCCAGCCGAGGAACAGGGGCGGGCACCGGGGAGCTGTTTTTT. Its protein product is CASRGTGAGTGELFF.

The chain recombines TRBV3-1 (or the pseudogene TRBV3-2) with TRBJ1-1; TRBD1 aligns across 8 bases. V trimming: 0 bases; J trimming: 1 base; junction bases outside the gene matches: 7. Germline CDR1 LGHDT, CDR2 YNNKEL (reference sequence). The CDR3 runs 17 residues. The CDR3 reads CASSQDNKGTGNTEAFF. As DNA, the CDR3 is TGTGCCAGCAGCCAAGATAATAAGGGGACAGGGAACACTGAAGCTTTCTTT.

This rearrangement joins TRBV11-2 to TRBJ2-2, with D possibly TRBD1 on 5 matching bases. The CDR3 is 17 residues long. V was shortened by 5 bases and J by 4 bases, with 20 bases between the two germline ends. Germline CDR1 is SGHAT and CDR2 is FQNNGV. DNA of the CDR3: TGTGCCAGCAGCCAGCCCCTAACGACAGTGTTCACCGGGGAGCTGTTTTTT. It specifies CASSQPLTTVFTGELFF.

This chain uses TRBV7-9 with TRBJ1-1; D unresolved. The CDR3 length is 16 residues. V was pared by 1 base and J by 0 bases, with 12 bases between. CDR1 is SEHNR and CDR2 is FQNEAQ in the germline V gene (reference sequence). CDR3 sequence (DNA): TGTGCCAGCAGCTTAGTAAGGGATCCGTTGAACACTGAAGCTTTCTTT. Protein: CASSLVRDPLNTEAFF.

The genes are TRBV11-3 and TRBJ2-1; TRBD2 is a possible D gene (5 bases). The CDR3 totals 14 residues. Trimming took off 1 base at V and 4 bases at J, with 8 bases between the two ends. Germline loops: CDR1 SGHNT, CDR2 YENEEA. The CDR3 DNA follows: TGTGCCAGCAGCTTAGCCGGGGAGTACAATGAGCAGTTCTTC. It is translated as CASSLAGEYNEQFF.